This T cell receptor beta chain stems from a study of T cells in Graves' hyperthyroidism and ophthalmopathy. This CDR3 has 14 amino acids. The germline V and J ends were trimmed by 2 bases and 7 bases, with 13 bases remaining between them. Germline V lookup: CDR1 SGHNT, CDR2 YYREEE (reference sequence). Newly diagnosed hyperthyroidism patients aged 18 to 65 years had disease lasting under 2 months. Amplification of TCR beta CDR3 regions was performed using RNA transcripts as template. TCR CDR3 underwent first-round RT-PCR with the HTBI primer set. TCRdb called the multiplex PCR reads again in MiXCR, with one record for every CDR3 protein. This sample has 350,000 to 400,000 distinct CDR3 sequences; just under 15% occur once, and the top ten carry 30% to 35%.

The V call is TRBV5-4, the J call TRBJ2-1, with D unresolved. The TCR comes from a woman aged 25 to 45 with Graves' hyperthyroidism. Sequenced input: blood. The chain's CDR3 is CASSLGRHGNEQFF. The CDR3 nucleotides read TGTGCCAGCAGCTTAGGGCGGCATGGGAATGAGCAGTTCTTC.